The 12 T cell receptor beta chains given below trace back to one sample, sequenced in a study of blood T cell repertoires in COVID-19. Sequencing was performed with immunoSEQ multiplex PCR; in TCRdb, only in-frame clones are kept and a portion is missing. The table has 95,000 to 110,000 clones, about 87% seen once. The specimen sequenced was peripheral blood. The source of these receptors is a middle-aged man with acute or convalescent COVID-19.

The V gene is TRBV28, the J gene TRBJ2-7; perhaps TRBD1 as D (6 bases). Germline CDR1 and CDR2: MDHEN and SYDVKM. Trimming stripped 10 bases from V and 5 bases from J, with 21 bases between. This CDR3 spans 14 amino acids. The CDR3: CAIDPTGSGDEQYF. As DNA, the CDR3 is TGTGCCATCGATCCTACAGGGTCCGGGGACGAGCAGTACTTC.

The chain uses TRBV3-1 (or the pseudogene TRBV3-2) and TRBJ2-1; D ambiguous. CDR3 length equals 11 residues. Germline V gene sequence: CDR1 LGHDT, CDR2 YNNKEL (reference sequence). The V and J ends lost 1 base and 13 bases respectively, with 8 bases between them. Written as DNA, the CDR3 is TGTGCCAGCAGCCAAGGACTCACCCAGTTCTTC. It is translated as CASSQGLTQFF.

The rearrangement links TRBV5-1 to TRBJ2-7, with TRBD1 matching 8 bases. V lost 0 bases and J lost 2; bases outside the gene matches: 4. Looked up from germline, CDR1 is SGHRS and CDR2 is YFSETQ. This CDR3 has 15 amino acids. CDR3 protein: CASSLGQGSTYEQYF. CDR3 DNA sequence: TGCGCCAGCAGCTTGGGACAGGGGAGTACCTACGAGCAGTACTTC. Using reference TRBV5-1 and TRBJ2-7 for the parts outside the CDR3, the full variable domain is KAGVTQTPRYLIKTRGQQVTLSCSPISGHRSVSWYQQTPGQGLQFLFEYFSETQRNKGNFPGRFSGRQFSNSRSEMNVSTLELGDSALYLCASSLGQGSTYEQYFGPGTRLTVT.

The chain's CDR3 is CASSLGGADTDTQYF. The CDR3 nucleotides are TGCGCCAGCAGCTTGGGAGGTGCGGACACAGATACGCAGTATTTT. The chain links TRBV5-1 to TRBJ2-3; D uncertain. CDR1 and CDR2 from the germline V gene are SGHRS and YFSETQ. V was pared by 0 bases and J by 2 bases, with 10 bases between. This CDR3 is built from 15 residues. Full variable domain (remainder filled in from reference TRBV5-1 and TRBJ2-3): KAGVTQTPRYLIKTRGQQVTLSCSPISGHRSVSWYQQTPGQGLQFLFEYFSETQRNKGNFPGRFSGRQFSNSRSEMNVSTLELGDSALYLCASSLGGADTDTQYFGPGTRLTVL.

The rearrangement uses TRBV24-1 and TRBJ1-1; 7 bases match TRBD1. After removal of 7 bases from V and 1 base from J, the junction contained 2 bases not matched to a gene. Looked up from germline, CDR1 is KGHDR and CDR2 is SFDVKD. The CDR3 sequence is 13 residues long. CDR3 region: CATSRTGNTEAFF. In DNA, the CDR3 is TGTGCCACCAGCAGGACAGGGAACACTGAAGCTTTCTTT.

The chain has TRBV7-9 and TRBJ2-3; 12 nucleotides line up with TRBD2. Germline V gene lookup returns CDR1 SEHNR and CDR2 FQNEAQ (reference sequence). The CDR3 is 16 residues long. The V segment lost 6 bases and the J segment 1 base; nucleotides outside the gene matches: 5. CDR3 bases: TGTGCCAGCAGGTCGACTAGCGGGAGTGGCACAGATACGCAGTATTTT. It is translated as CASRSTSGSGTDTQYF.

The chain has TRBV7-9 and TRBJ2-3; a possible D gene is TRBD2 (6 bases). The CDR3 totals 16 residues. Trimming took off 1 base at V and 4 bases at J, with 15 bases between the two ends. CDR1 and CDR2 from the germline V gene are SEHNR and FQNEAQ (reference sequence). As DNA, the CDR3 is TGTGCCAGCAGCTTAGATCGGCGGGGTGATGCAGATACGCAGTATTTT. Translating gives CASSLDRRGDADTQYF.

This sequence joins TRBV12-5 and TRBJ2-2, with D uncertain. This CDR3 has 12 amino acids. Deletions cut 6 bases from V and 6 bases from J, with 8 bases between. The germline V gene has CDR1 LGHNT and CDR2 FRNRAP. CDR3 loop: CASGLVSGELFF. CDR3 nucleotides: TGTGCTAGTGGCCTTGTATCCGGGGAGCTGTTTTTT.

The chain has TRBV28 and TRBJ2-5; tentatively, D is TRBD2 (5 bases). This CDR3 region has 15 residues. Germline V gene sequence: CDR1 MDHEN, CDR2 SYDVKM. V was cut by 5 bases and J by 5 bases, with 18 bases left in between. DNA for the CDR3: TGTGCCAGCAGTCCTCGGGGAACGGCCAGGGAGACCCAGTACTTC. Translating it yields CASSPRGTARETQYF.

The V call is TRBV10-3, the J call TRBJ2-2; D gene uncertain. In germline, CDR1 is ENHRY, CDR2 SYGVKD. V lost 7 bases and J lost 5, with 14 bases in between. The CDR3 runs to 14 residues. CDR3 DNA: TGTGCCATCACTCCAGATCTCGGGACCGGGGAGCTGTTTTTT. It yields the protein CAITPDLGTGELFF.

The chain employs TRBV9 and TRBJ2-7; D may be TRBD1 (6 bases). Germline CDR1 is SGDLS and CDR2 is YYNGEE. The CDR3 contains 14 residues. V was clipped by 0 bases and J by 7 bases, with 14 bases between them. CDR3 sequence (DNA): TGTGCCAGCAGCGTAGAAGCAGGGGCCGGTGAGCAGTACTTC. As protein: CASSVEAGAGEQYF.

This clone was counted a few times. This chain uses TRBV5-4 with TRBJ2-7, with TRBD2 matching 7 bases. The junction had 3 bases not matched to a gene; V was cut back by 0 bases and J by 3 bases. Germline CDR1 is SGHNT and CDR2 is YYREEE (reference sequence). The CDR3 runs to 14 residues. CDR3: CASSLAGRGYEQYF. Written as DNA, the CDR3 is TGTGCCAGCAGCTTGGCTGGGAGGGGCTACGAGCAGTACTTC. Filled out from reference TRBV5-4 and TRBJ2-7, the complete variable domain reads ETGVTQSPTHLIKTRGQQVTLRCSSQSGHNTVSWYQQALGQGPQFIFQYYREEENGRGNFPPRFSGLQFPNYSSELNVNALELDDSALYLCASSLAGRGYEQYFGPGTRLTVT.